This TCR beta chain was sequenced in a study of cytomegalovirus exposure and HLA in healthy donors. Regarding the study as a whole: V segments that were indistinguishable, TRBV6-2 and TRBV6-3 among them, were omitted from analysis. Many donors shared some public TCRs, even though most TCR sequences were rare. Available immune exposure information covered CMV serostatus only. When a later analysis compared HLA-associated TCR beta chains with equally common others, the HLA-associated chains turned out to be more clonally expanded and to have lower generation probabilities.

PCR used 60 Vbeta primers and 13 Jbeta primers. Sequencing used immunoSEQ multiplex PCR; TCRdb keeps in-frame clones, though not all of them. The sample comprises roughly 90,000 clones, roughly 70% of which are singletons, and about a fifth rests with the top ten. From germline, CDR1 is LNHDA and CDR2 SQIVND (reference sequence). The CDR3 has 13 residues. V lost 7 bases, J lost 10 bases, and 9 bases stayed unmatched. This clone was recorded once. Its antigen remains unidentified. This clonotype was obtained from a young man in good health and CMV-seropositive. The sample comprised PBMCs. The chain uses TRBV19 and TRBJ2-1, with 8 bases that match TRBD2. Written as DNA, the CDR3 is TGTGCCAGTACCCCCCCGGGGACTAGGGAGCAGTTCTTC. Its protein is CASTPPGTREQFF.